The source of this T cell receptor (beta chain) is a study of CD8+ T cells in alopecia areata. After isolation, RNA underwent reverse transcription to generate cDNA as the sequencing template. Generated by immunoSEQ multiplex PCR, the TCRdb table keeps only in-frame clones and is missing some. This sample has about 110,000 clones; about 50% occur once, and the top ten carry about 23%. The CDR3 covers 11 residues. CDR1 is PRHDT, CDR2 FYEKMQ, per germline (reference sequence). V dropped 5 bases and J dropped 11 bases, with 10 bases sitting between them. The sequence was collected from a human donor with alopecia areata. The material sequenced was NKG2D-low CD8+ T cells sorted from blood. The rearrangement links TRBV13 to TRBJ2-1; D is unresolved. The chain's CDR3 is CASSKSAQQFF. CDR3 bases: TGTGCCAGCAGCAAAAGCGCGCAGCAGTTCTTC.